This T cell receptor beta chain was identified in a study of blood T cell repertoires in COVID-19. Germline values: CDR1 MDHEN, CDR2 SYDVKM. V was clipped by 2 bases and J by 1 base, with 9 bases between them. This CDR3 region has 14 residues. This clone showed up just once. Sequencing was performed with immunoSEQ multiplex PCR; in TCRdb, only in-frame clones are kept and a portion is missing. The table lists hundreds of thousands of clones, about 91% of them singletons. This TCR came from a woman between 18 and 30 years old who had recovered from COVID-19. The V gene is TRBV28, the J gene TRBJ2-7; a weak D match, TRBD2 (6 bases). The sample comprised PBMCs or T cells enriched from blood (not recorded which). CDR3 residues: CASSLLAKSYEQYF. CDR3 nucleotide sequence: TGTGCCAGCAGTTTACTAGCGAAATCCTACGAGCAGTACTTC. Full variable domain (rest looked up from reference TRBV28 and TRBJ2-7): DVKVTQSSRYLVKRTGEKVFLECVQDMDHENMFWYRQDPGLGLRLIYFSYDVKMKEKGDIPEGYSVSREKKERFSLILESASTNQTSMYLCASSLLAKSYEQYFGPGTRLTVT.